A single sample is the source of the 16 T cell receptor beta chains below, sequenced in a study of CD8 T cells in Susac syndrome. Random-hexamer reverse transcription was applied to roughly 0.5 to 1 ug RNA. A single record per CDR3 protein comes from TCRdb applying MiXCR to the immunoSEQ multiplex PCR reads. The sample lists approximately 180,000 distinct CDR3 sequences, 90% to 97% occurring once. Sequenced: CD4+ T cells from PBMCs. Receptors originate from a human donor with multiple sclerosis.

J is TRBJ1-6 and V is TRBV20-1, with D uncertain. V was clipped by 1 base and J by 9 bases, with 7 bases between them. The germline V gene encodes CDR1 DFQATT and CDR2 SNEGSKA (reference sequence). The CDR3 consists of 12 residues. The CDR3 loop is CSARAGLSPLHF. CDR3 nucleotide sequence: TGCAGTGCTAGAGCCGGGCTTTCACCCCTCCACTTT.

The chain joins TRBV11-3 to TRBJ1-2; D unclear. Trimming stripped 3 bases from V and 2 bases from J, with 13 bases between. This CDR3 is 15 amino acids long. The germline CDR1 and CDR2 sequences are SGHNT and YENEEA. This CDR3 is CASSLDANSNYGYTF. CDR3 nucleotides: TGTGCCAGCAGCTTGGACGCAAACTCAAACTATGGCTACACCTTC.

This clonotype has only one observation. The chain joins TRBV29-1 to TRBJ2-3; 8 bases are a match to TRBD1. The CDR3 loop spans 15 amino acids. Germline CDR1 reads SQVTM; CDR2 reads ANQGSEA. V lost 7 bases to trimming and J lost 4 bases; unmatched junction nucleotides: 13. The CDR3 is CSAGLRGLRSDTQYF. The CDR3 DNA follows: TGCAGCGCTGGGCTCAGGGGGCTACGCTCAGATACGCAGTATTTT.

This rearrangement joins TRBV3-1 to TRBJ2-3, with a possible D match to TRBD2 (5 bases). From germline, CDR1 is LGHDT and CDR2 YNNKEL (reference sequence). The CDR3 spans 14 residues. Trimming left V 0 bases short and J 4 bases short, with 8 bases between. The CDR3 sequence is CASSQEGAADTQYF. The CDR3 coding sequence is TGTGCCAGCAGCCAAGAGGGAGCCGCAGATACGCAGTATTTT.

V is TRBV3-1 and J is TRBJ2-1, with 7 bases matching TRBD2. The CDR3 consists of 13 residues. The junction had 12 bases not matched to a gene; V was cut back by 4 bases and J by 15 bases. The germline V gene encodes CDR1 LGHDT and CDR2 YNNKEL (reference sequence). The CDR3 bases are TGTGCCAGCAGCCCAAAGAGTGGAGGGAGGGGGTTCTTC. It translates to CASSPKSGGRGFF.

The chain couples TRBV20-1 to TRBJ1-5; 8 positions agree with TRBD1. This CDR3 is built from 14 residues. CDR1 is DFQATT and CDR2 is SNEGSKA in the germline V gene (reference sequence). Germline trimming cut 6 bases from V and 6 bases from J; bases unmatched to any gene: 10. CDR3 residues: CSARNDRGSQPQHF. The CDR3 nucleotides read TGCAGTGCACGAAATGACAGGGGTAGTCAGCCCCAGCATTTT.

DNA for the CDR3: TGTGCCAGCAGCTCCCCGGGGGGCTCTTACAATGAGCAGTTCTTC. Translation: CASSSPGGSYNEQFF. The V gene is TRBV11-3, the J gene TRBJ2-1, with D possibly being TRBD2 (7 bases). The CDR3 extends over 15 amino acids. The germline V gene has CDR1 SGHNT and CDR2 YENEEA. Trimming removed 4 bases at V and 4 bases at J, with 14 bases between.

V gene TRBV10-3 combines with J gene TRBJ2-1; 10 bases are a match to TRBD2. Germline V lookup: CDR1 ENHRY, CDR2 SYGVKD. This CDR3 contains 16 residues. J was trimmed by 7 bases and V by 0 bases; bases with no gene match: 6. The CDR3 loop reads CAISESSGGAWNEQFF. The CDR3, as DNA: TGTGCCATCAGTGAGTCCAGCGGGGGGGCCTGGAATGAGCAGTTCTTC.

The chain carries TRBV2 and TRBJ2-1; possible D gene TRBD1, 6 bases. The V end lost 6 bases, the J end lost 9 bases, and 9 bases lay between the germline ends. Germline V gives CDR1 SNHLY, CDR2 FYNNEI. The CDR3 has 11 residues. The CDR3 DNA follows: TGTGCCAGCAGGGACAGAAGTGAGCAGTTCTTC. Protein: CASRDRSEQFF.

The chain employs TRBV7-9 and TRBJ2-3, with D possibly being TRBD2 (6 bases). The CDR3 totals 14 residues. V dropped 5 bases and J dropped 6 bases, with 15 bases sitting between them. Germline-derived CDR1 and CDR2 are SEHNR and FQNEAQ (reference sequence). CDR3 protein: CASSDLARVDTQYF. The CDR3 DNA sequence: TGTGCCAGCAGCGATCTAGCGCGAGTGGATACGCAGTATTTT.

The chain joins TRBV20-1 to TRBJ2-1; D assignment may be TRBD1 or TRBD2 (6 bases each). Trimming took off 3 bases at V and 0 bases at J, with 15 bases between the two ends. The CDR3 has 16 residues. The germline V gene has CDR1 DFQATT and CDR2 SNEGSKA (reference sequence). This chain's CDR3 is CSARGHGGPSYNEQFF. The CDR3 region has the DNA TGCAGTGCTAGGGGCCACGGGGGCCCCTCCTACAATGAGCAGTTCTTC.

The rearrangement uses TRBV12-3 or TRBV12-4 and TRBJ1-2, with D possibly being TRBD1 (5 bases). The CDR3 has 12 amino acids. Deletions cut 7 bases from V and 4 bases from J, with 10 bases between. The CDR3 spells CASTSGGYGYTF. Here the CDR3 DNA reads TGTGCCAGCACCAGCGGGGGCTATGGCTACACCTTC.

This clonotype was counted once. V gene TRBV7-8 combines with J gene TRBJ2-7, with 9 bases aligning to TRBD1. The CDR3 spans 15 residues. Per germline, CDR1 SGHVS and CDR2 FQNEAQ. The V and J ends lost 3 bases and 3 bases, in that order; junction bases with no gene match: 6. The CDR3, as DNA: TGTGCCAGCAGCTTTAGGACAGGGGAAGTCTACGAGCAGTACTTC. As protein: CASSFRTGEVYEQYF.

The chain has TRBV20-1 and TRBJ2-1; 9 nucleotides agree with TRBD1. The V segment lost 5 bases and the J segment 6 bases; nucleotides outside the gene matches: 5. The CDR3 has 13 amino acids. The germline CDR1 and CDR2 sequences are DFQATT and SNEGSKA (reference sequence). The chain's CDR3 is CSAGDRVFNEQFF. The CDR3 DNA follows: TGCAGTGCTGGGGACAGGGTTTTCAATGAGCAGTTCTTC.

This chain uses TRBV18 with TRBJ2-5; 7 positions agree with TRBD2. After removal of 3 bases from V and 5 bases from J, the junction contained 0 bases not matched to a gene. The CDR3 runs 12 residues. Looked up from germline, CDR1 is KGHSH and CDR2 is LQKENI. The CDR3 here is CASSPREETQYF. The DNA for the CDR3 is TGTGCCAGCTCACCGCGGGAGGAGACCCAGTACTTC.

V is TRBV7-2 and J is TRBJ2-6; 13 bases are a match to TRBD2. V dropped 5 bases and J dropped 4; count of bases not matched to a gene: 8. CDR1 is SGHTA, CDR2 FQGNSA, per germline. The CDR3 has 18 amino acids. The CDR3 nucleotides read TGTGCCAGCAGCCGAGGACTAGCGGGGGCGGAAGGGGCCAACGTCCTGACTTTC. Protein product: CASSRGLAGAEGANVLTF.